This entry lists 32 T cell receptor beta chains sequenced from one sample in a study of cytomegalovirus exposure and HLA in healthy donors. A multiplex PCR was run with 60 Vbeta primers and 13 Jbeta primers. Profiling relied on immunoSEQ multiplex PCR, and the TCRdb table lists in-frame clones only, not all of them. Of 90,000 to 120,000 clones listed, over 70% were seen once; the top ten hold approximately 2%. The specimen was PBMCs. These receptors all come from a man between 25 and 39 years old in good health and CMV-seronegative.

The rearrangement joins TRBV5-1 to TRBJ2-1, with TRBD1 matching 7 bases. V lost 6 bases, J lost 1 base, and 4 bases stayed unmatched. Germline CDR1 and CDR2: SGHRS and YFSETQ. The CDR3 runs 14 residues. The CDR3 DNA sequence: TGCGCCAGCACCACAGGGGAATCCTACAATGAGCAGTTCTTC. Protein: CASTTGESYNEQFF. The full variable domain, in which reference TRBV5-1 and TRBJ2-1 provide the parts outside the CDR3, is KAGVTQTPRYLIKTRGQQVTLSCSPISGHRSVSWYQQTPGQGLQFLFEYFSETQRNKGNFPGRFSGRQFSNSRSEMNVSTLELGDSALYLCASTTGESYNEQFFGPGTRLTVL.

The chain combines TRBV4-1 with TRBJ2-7, with 12 bases lining up with TRBD2. The ends lost 1 base at V and 4 bases at J; junction bases unmatched: 5. Germline CDR1 and CDR2: MGHRA and YSYEKL. This CDR3 has 16 amino acids. CDR3: CASSQALAGGLYEQYF. The DNA for the CDR3 is TGCGCCAGCAGCCAAGCACTAGCGGGAGGTTTGTACGAGCAGTACTTC.

Remarks on this clone: The same CDR3 arises from other DNA sequences in this sample as well. The genes are TRBV4-1 and TRBJ2-7, with 8 bases lining up with TRBD1. The CDR3 is 13 amino acids. CDR1 is MGHRA, CDR2 YSYEKL, per germline. V shed 3 bases and J 4 bases; nucleotides not matched to a gene: 2. CDR3 in DNA: TGCGCCAGCAGCCACGACAGGGGTTACGAGCAGTACTTC. Translation: CASSHDRGYEQYF.

In this sample, this clone turned up a few times. V and J are TRBV15 and TRBJ2-6; D unresolved. Germline CDR1 and CDR2: LNHNV and YYDKDF (reference sequence). This CDR3 is built from 15 residues. The germline V and J ends were trimmed by 0 bases and 0 bases, with 3 bases remaining between them. CDR3 nucleotide sequence: TGTGCCACCAGCAGAGAGAGCTCTGGGGCCAACGTCCTGACTTTC. Residues: CATSRESSGANVLTF.

This chain connects TRBV6-1 to TRBJ2-7; D is possibly TRBD1 (6 bases). This CDR3 is built from 13 residues. V was shortened by 7 bases and J by 4 bases, with 14 bases between the two germline ends. The germline gives CDR1 MNHNS, CDR2 SASEGT. CDR3: CASIQGTHYEQYF. The CDR3 region has the DNA TGTGCCAGCATTCAAGGGACACATTACGAGCAGTACTTC.

CDR3 DNA sequence: TGCAGCGTGGAATGGGGGGCTGAAGCTTTCTTT. Encoded protein: CSVEWGAEAFF. This chain connects TRBV29-1 to TRBJ1-1; perhaps TRBD1 as D (5 bases). Germline V gene sequence: CDR1 SQVTM, CDR2 ANQGSEA. V was shortened by 6 bases and J by 6 bases, with 11 bases between the two germline ends. CDR3 length: 11 amino acids. The full variable domain, rest sourced from reference TRBV29-1 and TRBJ1-1, is SAVISQKPSRDICQRGTSLTIQCQVDSQVTMMFWYRQQPGQSLTLIATANQGSEATYESGFVIDKFPISRPNLTFSTLTVSNMSPEDSSIYLCSVEWGAEAFFGQGTRLTVV.

This chain joins TRBV15 and TRBJ2-2; D might be TRBD2 (6 bases). This CDR3 is 15 amino acids long. Germline V gives CDR1 LNHNV, CDR2 YYDKDF (reference sequence). With 5 bases removed from V and 7 bases from J, the gap between germline ends came to 17 bases. The CDR3 protein is CATSAGLAYIGELFF. The CDR3 DNA sequence: TGTGCCACCAGCGCAGGGCTAGCGTATATCGGGGAGCTGTTTTTT.

The chain joins TRBV9 to TRBJ2-7; tentatively, D is TRBD2 (5 bases). Looked up from germline, CDR1 is SGDLS and CDR2 is YYNGEE. The V gene lost 3 bases and the J gene lost 6 bases, with 10 bases spanning the gap. The CDR3 spans 12 residues. The CDR3 nucleotides read TGTGCCAGCAGCGAGGACTCCCTCGAGCAGTACTTC. Translating gives CASSEDSLEQYF.

This clone occurred a few times. The chain joins TRBV6-1 to TRBJ1-5; 7 bases match TRBD1. This CDR3 is 14 amino acids long. Unmatched junction bases numbered 4, after V lost 4 bases and J lost 4 bases. CDR1 is MNHNS, CDR2 SASEGT, per germline. CDR3 sequence reads: CASSVGTVNQPQHF. CDR3 DNA: TGTGCCAGCAGTGTAGGGACAGTTAATCAGCCCCAGCATTTT.

The rearrangement links TRBV16 to TRBJ1-1, with 10 bases lining up with TRBD1. V dropped 4 bases and J dropped 6; count of bases not matched to a gene: 8. The CDR3 totals 15 residues. Per the germline V gene, CDR1 is KGHSY and CDR2 is FQNENV. As DNA, the CDR3 is TGTGCCAGCAGCCCCCCCCGACAGGGGGCCCCTGAAGCTTTCTTT. Amino acid sequence: CASSPPRQGAPEAFF.

The V call is TRBV5-4, the J call TRBJ1-1; D gene ambiguous. The CDR3 length is 14 residues. In germline, CDR1 is SGHNT, CDR2 YYREEE (reference sequence). Between the trimmed V and J ends, which lost 0 bases and 1 base, there was a span of 7 bases. CDR3 protein: CASSLETPNTEAFF. DNA for the CDR3: TGTGCCAGCAGCTTGGAGACACCGAACACTGAAGCTTTCTTT.

This clone was found once. The V call is TRBV7-2, the J call TRBJ2-7; tentatively, D is TRBD2 (5 bases). V was pared by 2 bases and J by 4 bases, with 9 bases between. The CDR3 is 13 amino acids. The germline gives CDR1 SGHTA, CDR2 FQGNSA. The CDR3 here is CASSLIGMYEQYF. In DNA, the CDR3 is TGTGCCAGCAGCTTAATCGGGATGTACGAGCAGTACTTC.

The rearrangement joins TRBV19 to TRBJ2-3; perhaps TRBD1 as D (6 bases). The CDR3 spans 15 residues. With 7 bases removed from V and 2 bases from J, the gap between germline ends came to 16 bases. Germline V gives CDR1 LNHDA, CDR2 SQIVND (reference sequence). CDR3 coding DNA: TGTGCCAGTACGGGACACACGACTAACACAGATACGCAGTATTTT. It yields the protein CASTGHTTNTDTQYF.

The chain carries TRBV5-6 and TRBJ1-5, with unresolved D. Germline V gene data show CDR1 as SGHDT and CDR2 as YYEEEE. Trimming stripped 4 bases from V and 0 bases from J, with 2 bases between. The CDR3 totals 12 residues. CDR3 loop: CASSHSNQPQHF. CDR3 coding DNA: TGTGCCAGCAGCCATAGCAATCAGCCCCAGCATTTT.

The rearrangement joins TRBV29-1 to TRBJ2-7, with D possibly being TRBD1 (7 bases). Trimming removed 8 bases from V and 0 bases from J, with 14 bases in between. Germline assignment: CDR1 SQVTM and CDR2 ANQGSEA. The CDR3 totals 13 residues. CDR3 protein: CSCGTASSYEQYF. The CDR3 DNA reads as TGCAGCTGCGGGACAGCAAGCTCCTACGAGCAGTACTTC.

The chain is built from TRBV11-2 and TRBJ2-5; the D is unclear. Germline V CDR1 and CDR2: SGHAT, FQNNGV. With 5 bases removed from V and 9 bases from J, the gap between germline ends came to 13 bases. The CDR3 spans 12 residues. CDR3 DNA: TGTGCCAGCAGCCGCGGTATGAGACCCCAGTACTTC. Translating gives CASSRGMRPQYF.

The chain joins TRBV28 to TRBJ1-4; possibly TRBD1 for D (6 bases). Between the trimmed V and J ends, which lost 1 base and 10 bases, there was a span of 13 bases. The CDR3 spans 14 residues. Germline V lookup: CDR1 MDHEN, CDR2 SYDVKM. CDR3 in DNA: TGTGCCAGCAGTTTATATGGAGGGGGGGGAAAACTGTTTTTT. Translating gives CASSLYGGGGKLFF. The full variable domain, completed using reference TRBV28 and TRBJ1-4, is DVKVTQSSRYLVKRTGEKVFLECVQDMDHENMFWYRQDPGLGLRLIYFSYDVKMKEKGDIPEGYSVSREKKERFSLILESASTNQTSMYLCASSLYGGGGKLFFGSGTQLSVL.

This rearrangement joins TRBV7-3 to TRBJ1-2; D ambiguous. Germline loops: CDR1 SGHTA, CDR2 FQGTGA. Trimming removed 5 bases from V and 4 bases from J, with 14 bases in between. This CDR3 is 14 amino acids long. This chain's CDR3 is CASSPDGGVYGYTF. The CDR3 nucleotides are TGTGCCAGCAGCCCCGACGGCGGGGTCTATGGCTACACCTTC.

This clone was detected a few times. The V call is TRBV6-4, the J call TRBJ2-3; D gene unclear. CDR1 is MRHNA and CDR2 is SNTAGT in the germline V gene. The CDR3 sequence is 15 residues long. V shed 4 bases and J shed 0 bases, with 11 bases lying between them. CDR3: CASSVGAISTDTQYF. The CDR3, as DNA: TGTGCCAGCAGTGTAGGAGCGATCAGCACAGATACGCAGTATTTT.

The chain combines TRBV5-1 with TRBJ2-7; a possible D gene is TRBD1 (6 bases). V was shortened by 7 bases and J by 3 bases, with 17 bases between the two germline ends. The CDR3 is made up of 14 amino acids. CDR1 and CDR2 from the germline V gene are SGHRS and YFSETQ. The CDR3 loop reads CASSSEGTHYEQYF. The CDR3 bases are TGCGCCAGCTCATCCGAGGGGACACACTACGAGCAGTACTTC.

In this sample, this clone turned up a few times. The chain recombines TRBV6-5 with TRBJ1-2; D not certain. Trimming took off 5 bases at V and 2 bases at J, with 9 bases between the two ends. Germline V gene data show CDR1 as MNHEY and CDR2 as SVGAGI. CDR3 length equals 13 residues. CDR3 sequence (DNA): TGTGCCAGCAGTCGGGGAAAGAACTATGGCTACACCTTC. Its translation is CASSRGKNYGYTF.

This sequence joins TRBV30 and TRBJ2-7; tentative D call: TRBD2 (6 bases). Germline CDR1 is GTSNPN and CDR2 is SVGIG (reference sequence). The V end lost 5 bases, the J end lost 7 bases, and 15 bases lay between the germline ends. The CDR3 has 12 residues. CDR3 loop: CAWRDSRLEQYF. Here the CDR3 DNA reads TGTGCCTGGCGGGACTCACGTCTGGAGCAGTACTTC.

In its sample, this clone was seen a few times. The CDR3 DNA sequence: TGCGCCAGCAGCGTCCTAGCGGGGGGCCGTGGGGGGGAGCAGTACTTC. Its protein is CASSVLAGGRGGEQYF. V gene TRBV5-1 combines with J gene TRBJ2-7; TRBD2 aligns across 11 bases. This CDR3 spans 16 amino acids. V lost 4 bases and J lost 7; bases outside the gene matches: 13. CDR1 and CDR2 (germline): SGHRS, YFSETQ.

The rearrangement uses TRBV30 and TRBJ2-1, with 9 bases lining up with TRBD2. CDR3 length: 15 amino acids. Trimming at V came to 1 base and at J to 7 bases, leaving 8 bases not matched to a gene. Germline V gene lookup returns CDR1 GTSNPN and CDR2 SVGIG (reference sequence). CDR3 residues: CAWSEISGSRNEQFF. The CDR3 region has the DNA TGTGCCTGGAGTGAGATTAGCGGGAGTCGGAATGAGCAGTTCTTC.

The CDR3 bases are TGCGCCAGCAGCTCGGTGGGAGCAACGGTAGGAGAGACCCAGTACTTC. Encoded protein: CASSSVGATVGETQYF. This chain links TRBV5-1 with TRBJ2-5, with a tentative D call TRBD2 (5 bases). This CDR3 is 16 amino acids long. V lost 3 bases and J 4 bases, leaving 19 bases between the germline ends. Germline V gene sequence: CDR1 SGHRS, CDR2 YFSETQ.

CDR3 sequence: CASSTQGGDTGELFF. In DNA form, the CDR3 reads TGTGCCAGCAGCACCCAGGGGGGTGACACCGGGGAGCTGTTTTTT. The chain links TRBV9 to TRBJ2-2; D may be TRBD1 (7 bases). Per germline, CDR1 SGDLS and CDR2 YYNGEE. CDR3 size: 15 residues. The ends were cut back, 4 bases at V and 3 bases at J, with 13 bases in the middle. The complete variable domain, with remaining parts taken from reference TRBV9 and TRBJ2-2, reads DSGVTQTPKHLITATGQRVTLRCSPRSGDLSVYWYQQSLDQGLQFLIQYYNGEERAKGNILERFSAQQFPDLHSELNLSSLELGDSALYFCASSTQGGDTGELFFGEGSRLTVL.

This chain connects TRBV4-2 to TRBJ2-5, with 7 nucleotides matching TRBD1. The J call is in doubt because the DNA end fits TRBJ2-7 better. Germline CDR1 is LGHNA and CDR2 is YNFKEQ. There are 17 residues in the CDR3. The CDR3 nucleotides are TGTGCCAGCAGCCCCGGGACAGCTGGAAGGATATCCTACGAGCAGTACTTC. Its translation: CASSPGTAGRISYEQYF.

This chain joins TRBV5-1 and TRBJ1-4; no reliable D call. V gave up 7 bases and J gave up 6 bases, with 13 bases separating them. This CDR3 has 13 amino acids. CDR1 and CDR2 from the germline V gene are SGHRS and YFSETQ. The DNA of the CDR3 is TGCGCCAGCCAGGCCAGCCGTGATGAAAAACTGTTTTTT. This sequence encodes CASQASRDEKLFF.

The genes are TRBV28 and TRBJ2-3; D not certain. CDR3 size: 16 residues. CDR1 is MDHEN and CDR2 is SYDVKM in the germline V gene. V was pared by 6 bases and J by 2 bases, with 18 bases between. The CDR3 DNA reads TGTGCCAGCAGACAGTACTCGCCCCGGATCACAGATACGCAGTATTTT. This sequence encodes CASRQYSPRITDTQYF. The full variable domain, its missing parts supplied by reference TRBV28 and TRBJ2-3, is DVKVTQSSRYLVKRTGEKVFLECVQDMDHENMFWYRQDPGLGLRLIYFSYDVKMKEKGDIPEGYSVSREKKERFSLILESASTNQTSMYLCASRQYSPRITDTQYFGPGTRLTVL.

The chain employs TRBV18 and TRBJ1-2, with 7 bases that match TRBD1. V gave up 8 bases and J gave up 3 bases; unmatched junction bases: 6. This CDR3 is built from 13 residues. CDR1 is KGHSH, CDR2 LQKENI, per germline. The CDR3 here is CASRGTVDYGYTF. In DNA form, the CDR3 reads TGTGCCAGCAGAGGGACAGTAGACTATGGCTACACCTTC.

The chain couples TRBV28 to TRBJ2-7, with D possibly TRBD1 on 6 matching bases. V was cut by 2 bases and J by 1 base, with 18 bases left in between. Per germline, CDR1 MDHEN and CDR2 SYDVKM. The CDR3 covers 17 residues. The CDR3 region has the DNA TGTGCCAGCAGTTTAGGCCCGGGACACCGGGCGTCCTACGAGCAGTACTTC. Its translation is CASSLGPGHRASYEQYF.

The V call is TRBV2, the J call TRBJ1-1, with TRBD1 as a possible D gene (6 bases). V lost 3 bases to trimming and J lost 0 bases, with 14 bases between them. This CDR3 contains 16 residues. Germline V lookup: CDR1 SNHLY, CDR2 FYNNEI. DNA of the CDR3: TGTGCCAGCAGTGATGAGGACAGTAACATGAACACTGAAGCTTTCTTT. Translating gives CASSDEDSNMNTEAFF. Supplemented by reference TRBV2 and TRBJ1-1, the full variable domain reads EPEVTQTPSHQVTQMGQEVILRCVPISNHLYFYWYRQILGQKVEFLVSFYNNEISEKSEIFDDQFSVERPDGSNFTLKIRSTKLEDSAMYFCASSDEDSNMNTEAFFGQGTRLTVV.